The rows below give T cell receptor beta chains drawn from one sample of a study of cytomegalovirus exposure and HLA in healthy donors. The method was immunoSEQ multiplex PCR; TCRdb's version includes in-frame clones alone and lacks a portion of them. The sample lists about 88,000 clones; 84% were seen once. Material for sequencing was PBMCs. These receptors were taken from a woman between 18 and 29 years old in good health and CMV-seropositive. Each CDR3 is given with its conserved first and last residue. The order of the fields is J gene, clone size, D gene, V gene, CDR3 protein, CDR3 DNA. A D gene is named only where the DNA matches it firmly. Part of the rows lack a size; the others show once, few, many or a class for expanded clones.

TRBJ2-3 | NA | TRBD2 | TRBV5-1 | CASSTGLAGITDTQYF | TGCGCCAGCAGCACCGGACTAGCGGGGATCACAGATACGCAGTATTTT
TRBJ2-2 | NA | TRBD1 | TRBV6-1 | CASTRTGPHTGELFF | TGTGCCAGCACCCGGACAGGGCCCCACACCGGGGAGCTGTTTTTT
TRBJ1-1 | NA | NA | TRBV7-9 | CASSLIAEAFF | TGTGCCAGCAGCTTAATCGCTGAAGCTTTCTTT
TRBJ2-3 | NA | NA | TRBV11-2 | CASSLGTSTDTQYF | TGTGCCAGCAGCTTAGGGACTAGCACAGATACGCAGTATTTT
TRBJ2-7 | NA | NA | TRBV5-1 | CASSFEGSLRPEQYF | TGCGCCAGCAGCTTCGAGGGCTCGCTGCGTCCCGAGCAGTACTTC
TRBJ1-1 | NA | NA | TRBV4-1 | CASSPYERLLNTEAFF | TGCGCCAGCAGCCCCTATGAGCGGCTCTTGAACACTGAAGCTTTCTTT
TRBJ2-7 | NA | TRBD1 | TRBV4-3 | CASSQEAWGQGGEQYF | TGCGCCAGCAGCCAAGAGGCCTGGGGACAGGGGGGCGAGCAGTACTTC
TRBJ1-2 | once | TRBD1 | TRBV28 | CASSETGVDYGYTF | TGTGCCAGCAGTGAAACAGGGGTAGACTATGGCTACACCTTC
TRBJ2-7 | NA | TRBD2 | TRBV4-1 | CASSQVAGASYEQYF | TGCGCCAGCAGCCAGGTAGCGGGGGCCTCCTACGAGCAGTACTTC
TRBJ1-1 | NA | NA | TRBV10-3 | CAISPAGFRTEAFF | TGTGCCATCAGCCCGGCAGGGTTTCGCACTGAAGCTTTCTTT
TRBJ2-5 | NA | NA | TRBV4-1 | CASSQNQGPDETQYF | TGCGCCAGCAGCCAAAATCAGGGGCCTGATGAGACCCAGTACTTC
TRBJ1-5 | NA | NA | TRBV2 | CASKRGANHNQPQHF | TGTGCCAGCAAACGGGGAGCGAACCACAATCAGCCCCAGCATTTT
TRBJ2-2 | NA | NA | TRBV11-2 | CASSLDRAPNTGELFF | TGTGCCAGCAGCTTAGACAGGGCTCCGAACACCGGGGAGCTGTTTTTT
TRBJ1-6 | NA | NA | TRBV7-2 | CASSPGLRDSPLHF | TGTGCCAGCAGCCCAGGGTTAAGGGATTCACCCCTCCACTTT
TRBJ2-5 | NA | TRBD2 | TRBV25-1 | CASTIAGGETQYF | TGTGCCAGCACTATAGCCGGGGGGGAGACCCAGTACTTC
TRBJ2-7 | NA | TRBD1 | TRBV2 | CASGTGTGVDEQYF | TGTGCCAGCGGGACCGGGACAGGGGTCGACGAGCAGTACTTC
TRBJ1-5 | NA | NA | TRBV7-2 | CASSFQQGYNQPQHF | TGTGCCAGCAGCTTTCAACAGGGTTACAATCAGCCCCAGCATTTT
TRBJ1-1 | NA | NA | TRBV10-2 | CASRFEGFTEAFF | TGCGCCAGCAGATTTGAGGGATTCACTGAAGCTTTCTTT
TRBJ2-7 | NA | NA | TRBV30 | CAWTSPGAGERYEQYF | TGTGCCTGGACCTCTCCCGGGGCAGGGGAAAGGTACGAGCAGTACTTC
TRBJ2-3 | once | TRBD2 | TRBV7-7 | CASSPTSGYTDTQYF | TGTGCCAGCAGCCCGACTAGCGGCTACACAGATACGCAGTATTTT
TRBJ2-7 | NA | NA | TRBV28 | CASRSSAVEQYF | TGTGCCAGCAGGTCTAGCGCGGTCGAGCAGTACTTC
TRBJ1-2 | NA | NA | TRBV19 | CASSIEGLRGYTF | TGTGCCAGTAGTATTGAGGGATTGCGCGGCTACACCTTC
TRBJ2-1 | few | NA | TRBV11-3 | CASSPYDYPYNEQFF | TGTGCCAGCAGCCCCTATGACTACCCGTACAATGAGCAGTTCTTC
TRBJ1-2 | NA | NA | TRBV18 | CASSLQEANYGYTF | TGTGCCAGCTCACTTCAGGAAGCTAACTATGGCTACACCTTC
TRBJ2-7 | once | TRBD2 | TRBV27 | CATSPRKGLAGGYYEQYF | TGTGCCACCTCCCCTCGAAAAGGACTAGCGGGGGGCTACTACGAGCAGTACTTC
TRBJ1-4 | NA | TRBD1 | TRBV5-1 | CASSFRGAEKLFF | TGCGCCAGCAGTTTCAGGGGGGCAGAAAAACTGTTTTTT
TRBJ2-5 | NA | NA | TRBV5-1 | CASSLLTSQETQYF | TGCGCCAGCAGCTTGCTTACCAGCCAAGAGACCCAGTACTTC
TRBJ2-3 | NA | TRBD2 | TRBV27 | CASRHLLAGGPASTDTQYF | TGTGCCAGCCGCCACTTACTAGCGGGGGGGCCCGCTAGCACAGATACGCAGTATTTT
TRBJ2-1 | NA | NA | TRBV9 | CASSVDLRLNNEQFF | TGTGCCAGCAGCGTAGACCTCAGGTTGAACAATGAGCAGTTCTTC
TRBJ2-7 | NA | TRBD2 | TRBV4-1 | CASSQDPMGGGEQYF | TGCGCCAGCAGCCAAGATCCGATGGGGGGGGGCGAGCAGTACTTC
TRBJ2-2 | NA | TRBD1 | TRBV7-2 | CASSPTGTGELFF | TGTGCCAGCAGCCCGACAGGGACCGGGGAGCTGTTTTTT
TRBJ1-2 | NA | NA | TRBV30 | CAWTHIYGYTF | TGTGCCTGGACCCACATTTATGGCTACACCTTC
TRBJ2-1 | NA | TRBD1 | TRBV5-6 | CASSLASGGAPNEQFF | TGTGCCAGCAGCTTGGCCTCAGGGGGCGCACCCAATGAGCAGTTCTTC
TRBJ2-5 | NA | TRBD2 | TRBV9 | CASSLWTSGETQYF | TGTGCCAGCAGCCTCTGGACTAGCGGAGAGACCCAGTACTTC
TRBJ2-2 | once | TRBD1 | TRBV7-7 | CASSLQGSTGELFF | TGTGCCAGCAGCCTACAGGGGAGCACCGGGGAGCTGTTTTTT
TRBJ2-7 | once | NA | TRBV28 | CASNPSGVSSEQYF | TGTGCCAGCAATCCTTCGGGGGTCTCTTCCGAGCAGTACTTC
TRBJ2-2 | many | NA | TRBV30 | CAWTSWERTNTGELFF | TGTGCCTGGACCTCCTGGGAGCGGACGAACACCGGGGAGCTGTTTTTT
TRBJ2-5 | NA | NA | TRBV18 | CASSPTGVLGETQYF | TGTGCCAGCTCACCGACGGGTGTTCTTGGAGAGACCCAGTACTTC
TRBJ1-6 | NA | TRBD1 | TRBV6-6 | CASRPDRGYSPLHF | TGTGCCAGCAGGCCGGACAGGGGCTATTCACCCCTCCACTTT
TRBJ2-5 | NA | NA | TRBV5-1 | CASSTRLIQETQYF | TGCGCCAGCAGCACCAGACTGATACAAGAGACCCAGTACTTC
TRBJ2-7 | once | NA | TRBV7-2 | CASSLGTRTEQYF | TGTGCCAGCAGCTTAGGGACCCGGACTGAGCAGTACTTC
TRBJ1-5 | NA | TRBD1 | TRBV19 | CASSVTGAGNQPQHF | TGTGCCAGTAGTGTCACAGGGGCAGGCAATCAGCCCCAGCATTTT
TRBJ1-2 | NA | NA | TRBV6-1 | CASSDGGTHNYGYTF | TGTGCCAGCAGTGACGGGGGAACACATAACTATGGCTACACCTTC
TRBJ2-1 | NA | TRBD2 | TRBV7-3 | CASSLGLAVDEQFF | TGTGCCAGCAGCTTGGGGCTAGCGGTCGATGAGCAGTTCTTC
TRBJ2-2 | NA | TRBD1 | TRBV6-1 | CASTEGTANTGELFF | TGTGCCAGCACCGAGGGGACAGCGAACACCGGGGAGCTGTTTTTT
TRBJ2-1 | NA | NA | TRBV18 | CASSPRDSSSYNEQFF | TGTGCCAGCTCACCAAGGGACTCCAGCTCCTACAATGAGCAGTTCTTC
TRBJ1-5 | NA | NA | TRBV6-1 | CASSETTGDQPQHF | TGTGCCAGCAGTGAGACAACAGGAGATCAGCCCCAGCATTTT
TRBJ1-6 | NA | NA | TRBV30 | CAWRITGPVPGVHF | TGTGCCTGGAGGATAACAGGGCCAGTACCTGGGGTCCACTTT
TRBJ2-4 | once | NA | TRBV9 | CASSVGGGVKNIQYF | TGTGCCAGCAGCGTAGGGGGCGGAGTCAAAAACATTCAGTACTTC
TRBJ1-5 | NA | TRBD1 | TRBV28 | CASSSPRGQGVSFNQPQHF | TGTGCCAGCAGTTCCCCTCGGGGACAGGGGGTCTCATTCAATCAGCCCCAGCATTTT
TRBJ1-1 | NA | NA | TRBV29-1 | CSVGGMNTEAFF | TGCAGCGTTGGCGGAATGAACACTGAAGCTTTCTTT
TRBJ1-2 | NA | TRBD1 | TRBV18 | CASSPQTGVNYGYTF | TGTGCCAGCTCACCGCAGACAGGGGTTAACTATGGCTACACCTTC
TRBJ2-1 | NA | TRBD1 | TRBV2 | CASRDLRGQGGLEQFF | TGTGCCAGCAGGGACCTCAGGGGACAGGGGGGCCTGGAGCAGTTCTTC
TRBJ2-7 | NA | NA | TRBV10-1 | CASSDGGTSYEQYF | TGCGCCAGCAGTGATGGGGGGACCTCCTACGAGCAGTACTTC
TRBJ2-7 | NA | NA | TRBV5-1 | CASSGRTGSHEQYF | TGCGCCAGCAGCGGACGCACAGGATCCCACGAGCAGTACTTC